This paragraph covers one T cell receptor (beta chain) sequence. As yet, its antigen is unknown. Libraries of TCR beta came from iRepertoire HTBI primers plus Arm-PCR of CDR3 regions. From the multiplex PCR reads, TCRdb called clonotypes with MiXCR, one entry per CDR3 protein. The sample yields 360,000 or so distinct CDR3 sequences, 23% seen once. These data are taken from a study of regulatory T cells in long-lasting Graves disease. As for time point: persistent/refractory GD, antithyroid drugs over 5 years with positive TRAb. PBMCs were the source of the RNA used for TCR sequencing. Graves' disease diagnosis relied on American Thyroid Association guidelines. The authors drew patients from an endocrinology department in Xi'an, China. Looked up from germline, CDR1 is MNHNS and CDR2 is SASEGT. V was pared by 2 bases and J by 0 bases, with 4 bases of the junction left unmatched. The CDR3 extends over 15 amino acids.

Study observations and caveats: The study examined only peripheral blood, not thyroid tissue. Limited sample numbers may have lowered accuracy.

Sequencing used peripheral blood mononuclear cells (PBMCs), obtained when the disease was refractory, from a patient treated with antithyroid drugs. V gene TRBV6-1 combines with J gene TRBJ2-7, with 7 bases matching TRBD2. This TCR derives from a woman between 40 and 50 years old with Graves disease. The CDR3 nucleotides are TGTGCCAGCAGTGAATCGGCGGGGGTCTCCTACGAGCAGTACTTC. Amino acids: CASSESAGVSYEQYF.